What follows is one T cell receptor (beta chain) and its context. Its antigen is still unknown. This sample is drawn from a study of shared clonotypes between healthy human individuals. Study results and caveats: Shared across a few donors were 4% to 5% of the naive CD4 clonotypes. Clonotype sharing levels among donors were expected to vary with sequencing depth.

CDR1 and CDR2 from the germline V gene are SEHNR and FQNEAQ (reference sequence). The CDR3 length is 16 residues. V shed 5 bases, J shed 9 bases, and the junction held 19 bases outside the gene matches. The study ran the assay at deep level. DNA at 150 to 200 ng, 25,000 to 30,000 T cell genomes, went into sorted-subset replicate PCRs. This table comes from immunoSEQ multiplex PCR, and its TCRdb copy is limited to in-frame clones, with some not included. The table lists some 2 million clones, roughly 95% of them singletons, with under 1.5% in the top ten. The naive CD8 subset, CD45RO-negative cells positively selected for CCR7, excluded terminally differentiated effector memory CD45RA+ cells.

The chain is built from TRBV7-9 and TRBJ2-7; 7 bases fit TRBD1. The sequence came from a man younger than 30 in good health. Sequenced material: naive CD8+ T cells sorted from blood. Here the CDR3 reads CASSAYFGGQFHWQYF. CDR3 DNA sequence: TGTGCCAGCAGCGCCTACTTTGGGGGACAGTTTCACTGGCAGTACTTC.